A selection of T cell receptor beta chains follows, all from one sample in a study of vaccination effects on CD4 cells after COVID-19. No antigens are known for them. Using immunoSEQ multiplex PCR, the repertoire was profiled, and TCRdb retains in-frame clones only, with some absent. The data contain tens of thousands of clones, roughly 76% of them singletons. This sample comprised CD4+ T cells from PBMCs cultured with HCoV-OC43 spike peptides, obtained after COVID-19 vaccination. Receptors originate from a human donor who received a COVID-19 vaccine. CDR3s include the opening cysteine and the closing phenylalanine or tryptophan. D genes are given only for firm matches. Rows give clone size only sometimes, using once, few, many, or a class for an expanded clone.

>TRBV14|TRBD1|once
CASSTRTGGNTIYF
>TRBV7-2|-|-
CASAPRGSSYNEQFF
>TRBV7-3|-|-
CASSLRLNGDTQYF
>TRBV7-2|TRBD1|-
CASSSQGTGRGYTF
>TRBV5-1|-|-
CASSFDRSTDTQYF
>TRBV30|-|-
CAWSGQGFRNTIYF
>TRBV4-2|-|-
CASSQVGLGARTDTQYF
>TRBV19|TRBD1|few
CASSKGQRNTEAFF
>TRBV7-2|-|-
CASSLASGNYGYTF
>TRBV30|-|few
CAWSRQAITGANVLTF
>TRBV2|-|-
CASTSAVGYTF
>TRBV28|-|few
CASSTGRVAFF
>TRBV24-1|TRBD1|-
CATMQGANTGELFF
>TRBV7-2|TRBD1|-
CASSLGTVTEAFF
>TRBV7-3|-|few
CASSSGPGGGYTF
>TRBV7-8|TRBD1|-
CASSLQGAVAGELFF
>TRBV6-5|-|once
CASSKDRRDIQYF
>TRBV28|-|-
CASSLPGPQAATNEKLFF
>TRBV19|-|-
CASSKPPPGELFF
>TRBV24-1|-|-
CATSDGPGELFF
>TRBV5-6|-|-
CASSQRGTDSPLHF
>TRBV24-1|-|-
CATSDFPARETQYF
>TRBV15|-|-
CATSRDPGGGVDGYTF
>TRBV6-6|-|-
CASSSRVSRSGNTIYF
>TRBV5-5|TRBD1|few
CASSSGQGYGYTF
>TRBV18|-|-
CASSPMGNGNTIYF
>TRBV2|-|few
CASSERPPGNTIYF
>TRBV7-7|-|-
CASSSSGFQETQYF
>TRBV18|-|-
CASSLTGIPIQYF
>TRBV5-6|-|-
CASRPWGRGTEAFF
>TRBV7-2|TRBD1|-
CASSSLRGRSPLHF
>TRBV18|-|-
CASSPPQGIMNTEAFF
>TRBV2|-|-
CASRTGSSYNSPLHF